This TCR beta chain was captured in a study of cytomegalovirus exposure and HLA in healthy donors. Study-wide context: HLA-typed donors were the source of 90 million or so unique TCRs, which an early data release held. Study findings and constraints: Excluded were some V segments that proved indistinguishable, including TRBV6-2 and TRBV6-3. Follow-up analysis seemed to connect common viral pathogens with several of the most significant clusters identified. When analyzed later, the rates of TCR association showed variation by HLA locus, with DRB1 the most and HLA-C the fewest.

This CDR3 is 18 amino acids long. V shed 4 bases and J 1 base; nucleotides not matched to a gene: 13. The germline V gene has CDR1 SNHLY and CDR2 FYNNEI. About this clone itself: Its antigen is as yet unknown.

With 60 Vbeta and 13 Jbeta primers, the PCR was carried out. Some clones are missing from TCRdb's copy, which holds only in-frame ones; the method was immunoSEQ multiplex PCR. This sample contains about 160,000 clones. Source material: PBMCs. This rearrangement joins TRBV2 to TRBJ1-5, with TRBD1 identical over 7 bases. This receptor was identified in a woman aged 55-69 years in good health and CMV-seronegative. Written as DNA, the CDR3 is TGTGCCAGCAGTGCCGACAGGGTAGAGGCCTTGAGCAATCAGCCCCAGCATTTT. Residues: CASSADRVEALSNQPQHF.